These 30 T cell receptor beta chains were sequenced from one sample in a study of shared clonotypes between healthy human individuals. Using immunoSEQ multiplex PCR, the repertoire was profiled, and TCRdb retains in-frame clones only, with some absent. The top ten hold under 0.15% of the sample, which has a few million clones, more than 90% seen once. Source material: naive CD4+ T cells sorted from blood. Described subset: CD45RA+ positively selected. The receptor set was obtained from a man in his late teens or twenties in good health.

The CDR3 nucleotides are TGTGCCAGCAGCTTAGTCGGCCAGAAAGGCGCTGAAGCTTTCTTT. This sequence encodes CASSLVGQKGAEAFF. The chain is built from TRBV7-2 and TRBJ1-1; D unclear. This CDR3 is 15 amino acids long. Deletions cut 1 base from V and 6 bases from J, with 15 bases between. Germline CDR1 reads SGHTA; CDR2 reads FQGNSA.

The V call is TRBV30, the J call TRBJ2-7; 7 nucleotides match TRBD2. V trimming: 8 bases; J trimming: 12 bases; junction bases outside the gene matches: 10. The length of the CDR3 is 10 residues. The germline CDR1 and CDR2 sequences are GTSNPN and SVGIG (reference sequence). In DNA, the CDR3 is TGTGCCGGCCATAGCGGGCATCGGTACTTC. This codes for CAGHSGHRYF.

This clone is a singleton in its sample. The CDR3 here is CASSYKDSLGTDTQYF. The CDR3 DNA reads TGTGCCAGCAGTTACAAAGACTCCCTCGGCACAGATACGCAGTATTTT. The rearrangement joins TRBV6-5 to TRBJ2-3; D unclear. Between the trimmed V and J ends, which lost 2 bases and 1 base, there was a span of 13 bases. The CDR3 has 16 residues. Germline CDR1 and CDR2: MNHEY and SVGAGI.

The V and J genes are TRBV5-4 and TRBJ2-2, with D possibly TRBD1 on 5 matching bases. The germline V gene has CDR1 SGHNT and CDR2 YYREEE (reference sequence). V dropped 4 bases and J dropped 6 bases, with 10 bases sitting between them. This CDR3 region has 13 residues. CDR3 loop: CASSLGAPGELFF. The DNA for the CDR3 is TGTGCCAGCAGCCTAGGGGCACCCGGGGAGCTGTTTTTT.

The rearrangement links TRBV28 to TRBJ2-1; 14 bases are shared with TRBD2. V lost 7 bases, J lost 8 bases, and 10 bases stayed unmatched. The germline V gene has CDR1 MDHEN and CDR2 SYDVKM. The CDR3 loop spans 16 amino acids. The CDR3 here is CASTLMTSGRAHEQFF. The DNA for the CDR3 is TGTGCCAGCACCCTAATGACTAGCGGGAGGGCCCATGAGCAGTTCTTC. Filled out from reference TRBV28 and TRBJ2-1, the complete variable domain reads DVKVTQSSRYLVKRTGEKVFLECVQDMDHENMFWYRQDPGLGLRLIYFSYDVKMKEKGDIPEGYSVSREKKERFSLILESASTNQTSMYLCASTLMTSGRAHEQFFGPGTRLTVL.

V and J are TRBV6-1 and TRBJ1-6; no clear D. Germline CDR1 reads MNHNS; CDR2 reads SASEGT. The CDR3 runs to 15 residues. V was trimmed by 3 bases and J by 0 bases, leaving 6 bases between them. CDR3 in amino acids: CASSDKSSYNSPLHF. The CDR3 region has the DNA TGTGCCAGCAGTGACAAGAGCTCCTATAATTCACCCCTCCACTTT.

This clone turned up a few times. The CDR3: CASSQGHGNTIYF. The CDR3 coding sequence is TGTGCCAGCAGCCAGGGACATGGAAACACCATATATTTT. The chain uses TRBV7-9 and TRBJ1-3, with TRBD1 as a possible D gene (6 bases). Trimming removed 5 bases from V and 3 bases from J, with 8 bases in between. The CDR3 has 13 amino acids. Looked up from germline, CDR1 is SEHNR and CDR2 is FQNEAQ (reference sequence).

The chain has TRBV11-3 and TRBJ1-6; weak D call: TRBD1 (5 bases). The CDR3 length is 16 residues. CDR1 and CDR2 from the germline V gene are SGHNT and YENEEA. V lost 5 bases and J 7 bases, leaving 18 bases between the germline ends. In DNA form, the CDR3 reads TGTGCCAGCAGCCCCTCGGGTCAGGGATGGAATTCACCCCTCCACTTT. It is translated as CASSPSGQGWNSPLHF.

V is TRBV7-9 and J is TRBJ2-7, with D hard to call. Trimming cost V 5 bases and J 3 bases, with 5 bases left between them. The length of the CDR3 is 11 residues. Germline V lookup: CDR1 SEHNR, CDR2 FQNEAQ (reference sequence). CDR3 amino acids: CASSDVYEQYF. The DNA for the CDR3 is TGTGCCAGCAGCGATGTCTACGAGCAGTACTTC.

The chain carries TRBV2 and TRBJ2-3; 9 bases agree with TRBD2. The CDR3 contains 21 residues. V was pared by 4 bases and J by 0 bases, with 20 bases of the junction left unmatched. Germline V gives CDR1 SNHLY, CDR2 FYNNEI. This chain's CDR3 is CASSVPREGREVIASTDTQYF. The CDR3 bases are TGTGCCAGCAGTGTCCCGCGGGAGGGAAGGGAGGTTATCGCTAGCACAGATACGCAGTATTTT.

The CDR3, as DNA: TGTGCCAGTAAGGGAGACCAAAGGCGTGAAAAACTGTTTTTT. Translation: CASKGDQRREKLFF. The chain joins TRBV19 to TRBJ1-4; D is unclear. The CDR3 loop spans 14 amino acids. Germline V gene lookup returns CDR1 LNHDA and CDR2 SQIVND (reference sequence). V gave up 7 bases and J gave up 7 bases, with 16 bases separating them. Supplemented by reference TRBV19 and TRBJ1-4, the full variable domain reads DGGITQSPKYLFRKEGQNVTLSCEQNLNHDAMYWYRQDPGQGLRLIYYSQIVNDFQKGDIAEGYSVSREKKESFPLTVTSAQKNPTAFYLCASKGDQRREKLFFGSGTQLSVL.

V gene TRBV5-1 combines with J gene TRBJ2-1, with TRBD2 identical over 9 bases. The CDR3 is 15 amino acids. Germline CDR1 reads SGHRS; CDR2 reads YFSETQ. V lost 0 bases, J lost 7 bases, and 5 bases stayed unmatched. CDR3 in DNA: TGCGCCAGCAGCTTGGTAGCGGGAGTTTTTAATGAGCAGTTCTTC. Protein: CASSLVAGVFNEQFF.

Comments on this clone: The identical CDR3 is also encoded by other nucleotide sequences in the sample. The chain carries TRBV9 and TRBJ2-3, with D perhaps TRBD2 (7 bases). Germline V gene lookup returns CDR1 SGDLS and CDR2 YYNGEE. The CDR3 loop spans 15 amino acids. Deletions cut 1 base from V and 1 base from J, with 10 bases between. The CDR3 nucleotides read TGTGCCAGCAGCGTAAGGGAGGGGGGCACAGATACGCAGTATTTT. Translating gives CASSVREGGTDTQYF.

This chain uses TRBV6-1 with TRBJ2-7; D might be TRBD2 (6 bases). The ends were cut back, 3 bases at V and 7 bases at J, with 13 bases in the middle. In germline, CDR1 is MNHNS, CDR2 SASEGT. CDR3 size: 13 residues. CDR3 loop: CASSERPGREQYF. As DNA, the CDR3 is TGTGCCAGCAGTGAGCGCCCGGGGAGGGAGCAGTACTTC.

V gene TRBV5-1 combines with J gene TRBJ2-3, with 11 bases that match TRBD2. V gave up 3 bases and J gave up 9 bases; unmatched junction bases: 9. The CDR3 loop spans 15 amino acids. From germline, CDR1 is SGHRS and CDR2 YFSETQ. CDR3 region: CASSSGTSGEQTQYF. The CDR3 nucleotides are TGCGCCAGCAGCTCCGGGACTAGCGGTGAGCAGACGCAGTATTTT.

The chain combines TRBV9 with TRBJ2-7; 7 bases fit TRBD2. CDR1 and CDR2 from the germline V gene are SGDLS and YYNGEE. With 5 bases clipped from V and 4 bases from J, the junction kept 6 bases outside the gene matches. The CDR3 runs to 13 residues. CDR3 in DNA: TGTGCCAGCAGTTCGGCTAGCGGTTACGAGCAGTACTTC. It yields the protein CASSSASGYEQYF.

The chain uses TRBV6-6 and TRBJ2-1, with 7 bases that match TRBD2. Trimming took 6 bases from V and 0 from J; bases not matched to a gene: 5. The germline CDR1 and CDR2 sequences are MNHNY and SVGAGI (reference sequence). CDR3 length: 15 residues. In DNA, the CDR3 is TGTGCCAGCAGACCTACTAGCGACTCCTACAATGAGCAGTTCTTC. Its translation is CASRPTSDSYNEQFF.

CDR3 DNA sequence: TGTGCCAGCAGAACTAGCGGGGGGGCCTACGAGCAGTACTTC. Amino acid sequence: CASRTSGGAYEQYF. The chain employs TRBV2 and TRBJ2-7, with 13 bases that match TRBD2. This CDR3 is 14 amino acids long. V was clipped by 6 bases and J by 2 bases; unmatched bases: 1. The germline gives CDR1 SNHLY, CDR2 FYNNEI.

DNA of the CDR3: TGTGCCAGCTCACCCCCGACAGGGGGCGGTGAGCAGTTCTTC. Translated: CASSPPTGGGEQFF. The chain links TRBV18 to TRBJ2-1; 10 nucleotides align to TRBD1. The CDR3 loop spans 14 amino acids. Looked up from germline, CDR1 is KGHSH and CDR2 is LQKENI. V lost 3 bases and J lost 9; bases outside the gene matches: 5.

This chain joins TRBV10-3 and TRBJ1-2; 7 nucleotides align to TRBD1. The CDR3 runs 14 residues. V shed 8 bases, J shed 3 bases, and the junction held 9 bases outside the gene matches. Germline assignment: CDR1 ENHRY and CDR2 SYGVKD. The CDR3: CAIGTGAADYGYTF. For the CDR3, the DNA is TGTGCCATCGGAACAGGGGCGGCTGACTATGGCTACACCTTC.

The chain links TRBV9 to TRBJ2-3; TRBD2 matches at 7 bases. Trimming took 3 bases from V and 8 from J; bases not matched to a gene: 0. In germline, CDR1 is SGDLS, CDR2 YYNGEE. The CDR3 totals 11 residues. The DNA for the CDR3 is TGTGCCAGCAGCGAGCGGGGTACGCAGTATTTT. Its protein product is CASSERGTQYF.

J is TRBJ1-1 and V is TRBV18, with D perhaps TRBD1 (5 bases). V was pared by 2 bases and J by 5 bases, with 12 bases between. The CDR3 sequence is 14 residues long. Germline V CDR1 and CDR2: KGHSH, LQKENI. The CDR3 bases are TGTGCCAGCTCACCAAAGTCTGGGGGGACTGAAGCTTTCTTT. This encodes CASSPKSGGTEAFF.

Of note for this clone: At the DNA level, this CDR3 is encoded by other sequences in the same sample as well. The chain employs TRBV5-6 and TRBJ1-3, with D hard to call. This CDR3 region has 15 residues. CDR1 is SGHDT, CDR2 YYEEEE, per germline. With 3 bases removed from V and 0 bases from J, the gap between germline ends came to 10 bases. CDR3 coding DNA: TGTGCCAGCAGCTCCGGGGTTAACTCTGGAAACACCATATATTTT. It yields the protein CASSSGVNSGNTIYF.

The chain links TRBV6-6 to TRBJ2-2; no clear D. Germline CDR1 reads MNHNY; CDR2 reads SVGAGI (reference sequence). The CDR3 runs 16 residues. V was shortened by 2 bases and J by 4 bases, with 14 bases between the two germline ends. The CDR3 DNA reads TGTGCCAGCAGTTACCCTGCCGGTTGGGGCACCGGGGAGCTGTTTTTT. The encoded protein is CASSYPAGWGTGELFF.

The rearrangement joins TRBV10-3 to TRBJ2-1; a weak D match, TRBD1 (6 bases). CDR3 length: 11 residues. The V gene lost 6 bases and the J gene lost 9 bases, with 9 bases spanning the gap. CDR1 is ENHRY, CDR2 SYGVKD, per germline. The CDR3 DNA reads TGTGCCATCAGACAGGGTAGTGAGCAGTTCTTC. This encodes CAIRQGSEQFF.

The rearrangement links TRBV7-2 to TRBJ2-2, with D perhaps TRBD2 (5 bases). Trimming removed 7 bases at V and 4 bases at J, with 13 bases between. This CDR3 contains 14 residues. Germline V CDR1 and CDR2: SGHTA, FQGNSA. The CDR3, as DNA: TGTGCCAGCAAACTAGGAGGTTCCACCGGGGAGCTGTTTTTT. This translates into CASKLGGSTGELFF.

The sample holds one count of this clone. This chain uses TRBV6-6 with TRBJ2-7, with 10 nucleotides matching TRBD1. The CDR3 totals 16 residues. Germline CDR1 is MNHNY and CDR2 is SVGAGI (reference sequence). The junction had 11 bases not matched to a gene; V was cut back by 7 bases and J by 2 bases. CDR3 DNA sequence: TGTGCCAGCACCGCCGGGACAGGGGTCGTACCCTACGAGCAGTACTTC. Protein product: CASTAGTGVVPYEQYF.

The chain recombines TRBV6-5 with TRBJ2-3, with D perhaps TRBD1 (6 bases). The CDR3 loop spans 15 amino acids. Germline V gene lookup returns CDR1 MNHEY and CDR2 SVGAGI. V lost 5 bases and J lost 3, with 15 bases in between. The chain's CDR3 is CASSPQGAGTDTQYF. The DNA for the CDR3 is TGTGCCAGCAGTCCACAGGGAGCTGGTACAGATACGCAGTATTTT.

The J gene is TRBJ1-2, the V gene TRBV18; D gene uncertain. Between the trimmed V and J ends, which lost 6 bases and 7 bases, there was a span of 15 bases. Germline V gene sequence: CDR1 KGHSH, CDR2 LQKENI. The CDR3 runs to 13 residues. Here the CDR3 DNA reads TGTGCCAGCTCCCCTGGAAACGAACTTGGCTACACCTTC. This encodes CASSPGNELGYTF.

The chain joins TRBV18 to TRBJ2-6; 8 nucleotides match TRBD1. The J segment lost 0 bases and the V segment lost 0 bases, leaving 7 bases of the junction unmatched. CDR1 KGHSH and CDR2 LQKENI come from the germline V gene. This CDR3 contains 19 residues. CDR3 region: CASSPPARGPDSGANVLTF. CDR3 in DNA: TGTGCCAGCTCACCACCGGCCAGGGGGCCCGACTCTGGGGCCAACGTCCTGACTTTC.